One and the same sample provided the 9 T cell receptor beta chains below, sequenced in a study of siplizumab effects on memory and regulatory T cells. Sequenced by immunoSEQ multiplex PCR; TCRdb stores in-frame clones only, minus some. The sample has roughly 62,000 clones; 79% are singletons. Material for sequencing was memory CD4+ T cells sorted from blood. All receptors come from a human donor in good health.

In its sample, this clone was seen a few times. This rearrangement joins TRBV7-2 to TRBJ2-6; D ambiguous. From germline, CDR1 is SGHTA and CDR2 FQGNSA. The CDR3 has 13 residues. With 3 bases removed from V and 4 bases from J, the gap between germline ends came to 4 bases. CDR3: CASSFIGANVLTF. In DNA form, the CDR3 reads TGTGCCAGCAGCTTTATAGGGGCCAACGTCCTGACTTTC.

The chain uses TRBV29-1 and TRBJ2-7, with 10 bases identical to TRBD1. The length of the CDR3 is 16 residues. Trimming at V came to 5 bases and at J to 3 bases, leaving 13 bases not matched to a gene. CDR1 and CDR2 from the germline V gene are SQVTM and ANQGSEA. CDR3 nucleotides: TGCAGCGTTTTCTTCCGACCCGGGACAGGGGTCTACGAGCAGTACTTC. This encodes CSVFFRPGTGVYEQYF.

The chain links TRBV28 to TRBJ2-4; a weak D match, TRBD2 (5 bases). Per the germline V gene, CDR1 is MDHEN and CDR2 is SYDVKM. The CDR3 is 16 residues long. Trimming shortened V by 3 bases and J by 0 bases, and 12 bases separated the two germline ends. CDR3 nucleotide sequence: TGTGCCAGCAGTTTCCGGGAACTTCTAGCCAAAAACATTCAGTACTTC. It is translated as CASSFRELLAKNIQYF.

The chain recombines TRBV18 with TRBJ1-1; no definite D call. This CDR3 is built from 11 residues. CDR1 and CDR2 (germline): KGHSH, LQKENI. V gave up 6 bases and J gave up 5 bases, with 7 bases separating them. CDR3 sequence: CASSAETEAFF. The CDR3 DNA reads TGTGCCAGCTCTGCAGAGACTGAAGCTTTCTTT.

The chain combines TRBV9 with TRBJ2-7; D perhaps matches TRBD1 (6 bases). CDR3 length: 13 residues. The V end lost 4 bases, the J end lost 5 bases, and 13 bases lay between the germline ends. CDR1 is SGDLS, CDR2 YYNGEE, per germline. The CDR3 protein is CASSTLDSHEQYF. CDR3 coding DNA: TGTGCCAGCAGCACACTGGACAGCCACGAGCAGTACTTC.

The chain recombines TRBV5-4 with TRBJ2-7; D call uncertain. Trimming shortened V by 4 bases and J by 4 bases, and 15 bases separated the two germline ends. The CDR3 is made up of 14 amino acids. CDR1 and CDR2 from the germline V gene are SGHNT and YYREEE (reference sequence). CDR3 amino acids: CASSPAVQMYEQYF. The CDR3 nucleotides are TGTGCCAGCAGCCCTGCGGTCCAAATGTACGAGCAGTACTTC.

The count of this clone is one. The chain uses TRBV28 and TRBJ2-3, with 7 positions matching TRBD2. The trim removed 2 bases at V and 2 bases at J, leaving 1 base unmatched. CDR1 MDHEN and CDR2 SYDVKM come from the germline V gene. The CDR3 runs 14 residues. As DNA, the CDR3 is TGTGCCAGCAGTTTAAGCGGGGCCACAGATACGCAGTATTTT. Translation gives CASSLSGATDTQYF.

The chain joins TRBV5-1 to TRBJ1-2; D may be TRBD1 (5 bases). The V and J ends lost 0 bases and 7 bases respectively, with 13 bases between them. This CDR3 has 14 amino acids. Germline lookup yields CDR1 SGHRS and CDR2 YFSETQ. This CDR3 is CASSLGAGLFGYTF. The CDR3 DNA reads TGCGCCAGCAGCTTGGGTGCGGGGCTCTTTGGCTACACCTTC.

Only one count was recorded for this clone. The chain employs TRBV7-2 and TRBJ2-5; TRBD1 aligns across 9 bases. Trimming cost V 5 bases and J 9 bases; bases outside gene matches: 13. The CDR3 is 15 residues long. Germline loops: CDR1 SGHTA, CDR2 FQGNSA. CDR3 amino acids: CASSPRQGGQGAQYF. Written as DNA, the CDR3 is TGTGCCAGCAGCCCCCGACAGGGGGGACAGGGTGCCCAGTACTTC. Combining the CDR3 with reference TRBV7-2 and TRBJ2-5 gives the whole variable domain GAGVSQSPSNKVTEKGKDVELRCDPISGHTALYWYRQSLGQGLEFLIYFQGNSAPDKSGLPSDRFSAERTGGSVSTLTIQRTQQEDSAVYLCASSPRQGGQGAQYFGPGTRLLVL.